This T cell receptor beta chain was captured by sequencing in a study of technical replicates of blood from a few donors (dated by TCRdb to 2016 to 2017). The library was built by means of the immunoSEQ multiplex PCR assay. TCRdb's version of the immuneACCESS table is confined to in-frame rearrangements and falls short of the full clone set. An unresolved V gene accounts for under half of the shortfall where checked; the remainder is of unknown origin. Counted in this sample were 91,000 or so clones; about 95% of them appeared once. Around 0.31% of the sample rests with the top ten. On this clone: It lacks a known antigen. The sample holds no much larger clone one base away, and base qualities are not on file.

CDR1 and CDR2, looked up from the germline V gene, are MDHEN and SYDVKM. V loses 6 bases, J loses 4 bases, and the germline ends lie 15 bases apart. Its CDR3 holds 15 amino acids, cysteine through phenylalanine. CDR3 DNA is the only sequence kept; it has 45 bases, read in frame from the first base. The sample was T cells isolated from PBMCs. This TCR was sampled from a human donor in good health. This chain joins TRBV28 to TRBJ1-4; the D region possibly corresponds to TRBD1 (6 bases align). The encoded CDR3 is CASRLGDTFNEKLFF. The DNA sequence follows: TGTGCCAGCAGACTCGGGGACACCTTTAATGAAAAACTGTTTTTT.